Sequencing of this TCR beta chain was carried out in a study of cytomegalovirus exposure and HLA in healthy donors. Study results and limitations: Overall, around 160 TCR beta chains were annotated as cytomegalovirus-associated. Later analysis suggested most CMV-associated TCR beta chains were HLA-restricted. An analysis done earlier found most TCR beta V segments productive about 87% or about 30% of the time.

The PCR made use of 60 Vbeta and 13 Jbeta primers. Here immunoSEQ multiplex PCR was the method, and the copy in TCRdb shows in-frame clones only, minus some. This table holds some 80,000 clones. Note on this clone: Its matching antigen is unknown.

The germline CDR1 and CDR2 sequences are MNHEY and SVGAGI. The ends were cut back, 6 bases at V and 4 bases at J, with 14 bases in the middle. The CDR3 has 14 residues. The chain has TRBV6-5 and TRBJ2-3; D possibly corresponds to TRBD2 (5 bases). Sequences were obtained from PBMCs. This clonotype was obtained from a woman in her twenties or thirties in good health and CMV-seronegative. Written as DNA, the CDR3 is TGTGCCAGCAGGCAGACACTGGAGGCAGATACGCAGTATTTT. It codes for CASRQTLEADTQYF.